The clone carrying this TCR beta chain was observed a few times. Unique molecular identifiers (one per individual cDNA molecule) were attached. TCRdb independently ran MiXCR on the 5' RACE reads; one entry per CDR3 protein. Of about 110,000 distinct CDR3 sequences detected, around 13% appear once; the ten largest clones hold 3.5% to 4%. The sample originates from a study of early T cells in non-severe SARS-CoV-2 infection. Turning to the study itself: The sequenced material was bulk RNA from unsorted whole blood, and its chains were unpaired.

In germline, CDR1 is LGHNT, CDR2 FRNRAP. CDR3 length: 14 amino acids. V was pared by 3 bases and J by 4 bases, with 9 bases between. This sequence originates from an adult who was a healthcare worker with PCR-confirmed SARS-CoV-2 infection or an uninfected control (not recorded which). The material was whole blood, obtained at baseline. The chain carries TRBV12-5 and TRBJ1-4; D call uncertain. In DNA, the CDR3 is TGTGCTAGTGGTTTAAGTGTCGGTAATGAAAAACTGTTTTTT. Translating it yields CASGLSVGNEKLFF.